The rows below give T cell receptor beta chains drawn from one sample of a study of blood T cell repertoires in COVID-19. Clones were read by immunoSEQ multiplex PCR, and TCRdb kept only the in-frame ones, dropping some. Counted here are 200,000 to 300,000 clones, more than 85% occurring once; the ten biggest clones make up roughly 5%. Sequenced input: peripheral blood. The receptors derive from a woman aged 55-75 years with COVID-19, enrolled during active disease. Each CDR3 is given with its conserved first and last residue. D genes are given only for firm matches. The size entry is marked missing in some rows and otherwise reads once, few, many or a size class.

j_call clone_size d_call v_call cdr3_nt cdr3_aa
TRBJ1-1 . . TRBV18 TGTGCCAGCTCACCTGGAGTCGCTGAAGCTTTCTTT CASSPGVAEAFF
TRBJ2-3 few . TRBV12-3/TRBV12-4 TGTGCCAGCAGCCCCCCTAGCACAGATACGCAGTATTTT CASSPPSTDTQYF
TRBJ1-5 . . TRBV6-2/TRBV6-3 TGTGCCAGCAGTTACCTCGGGGATAGCAATCAGCCCCAGCATTTT CASSYLGDSNQPQHF
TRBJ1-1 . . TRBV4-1 TGCGCCAGCAGCCAAGGCGGTTATCTAGACAGGATGGGCACTGAAGCTTTCTTT CASSQGGYLDRMGTEAFF
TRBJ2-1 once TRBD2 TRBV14 TGTGCCAGCAGCCACTTCTCTAGCGGGAGGGCCGGGAATGAGCAGTTCTTC CASSHFSSGRAGNEQFF
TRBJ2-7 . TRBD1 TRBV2 TGTGCCAGCAGTGCCAGGACAGGGACCTACGAGCAGTACTTC CASSARTGTYEQYF
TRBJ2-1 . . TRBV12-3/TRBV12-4 TGTGCCAGCAGTTTAGTGTCGGATGAGCAGTTCTTC CASSLVSDEQFF
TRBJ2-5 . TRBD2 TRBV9 TGTGCCAGCAGCGTAGTCCCTAGCGGGAGTGGGGAAAGAGAGACCCAGTACTTC CASSVVPSGSGERETQYF
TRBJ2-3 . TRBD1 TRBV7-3 TGTGCCAGCAGTCTGGGACAGCATCCCCCCACAGATACGCAGTATTTT CASSLGQHPPTDTQYF
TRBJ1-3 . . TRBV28 TGTGCCAGCAGCCAACAGGGTACCTCTGGAAACACCATATATTTT CASSQQGTSGNTIYF
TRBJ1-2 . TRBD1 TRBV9 TGTGCCAGCAGCGTTTTAGGGACAGGGTCTTATGGCTACACCTTC CASSVLGTGSYGYTF
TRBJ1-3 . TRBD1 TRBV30 TGTGCCTGGAGTGGACAGGGCCGCTTTGGAAACACCATATATTTT CAWSGQGRFGNTIYF
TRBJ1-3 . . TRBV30 TGTGCCTGGAGTGAGGTGGCAGGGGCGCCTGGAAACACCATATATTTT CAWSEVAGAPGNTIYF
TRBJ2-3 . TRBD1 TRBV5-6 TGTGCCAGCAGCCCGAAACCACAGGGGGGCACGCAGTATTTT CASSPKPQGGTQYF
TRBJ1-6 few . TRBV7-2 TGTGCCAGCAGCCGCGGGGGGGGAGTAAATTCACCCCTCCACTTT CASSRGGGVNSPLHF
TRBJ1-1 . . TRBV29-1 TGCAGCGTTGTGGCAGGGAACCTTAACACTGAAGCTTTCTTT CSVVAGNLNTEAFF
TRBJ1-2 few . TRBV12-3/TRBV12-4 TGTGCCAGCAGTCCCAGGGGTTCCTATGGCTACACCTTC CASSPRGSYGYTF
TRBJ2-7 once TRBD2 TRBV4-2 TGTGCCAGCAGCCAAGTGGGCGGGAGCTCCTACGAGCAGTACTTC CASSQVGGSSYEQYF
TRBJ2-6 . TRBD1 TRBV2 TGTGCCAGCACACAGCAGGGGGCACTAATCTCTGGGGCCAACGTCCTGACTTTC CASTQQGALISGANVLTF
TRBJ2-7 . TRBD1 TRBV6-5 TGTGCCAGCAGTACAACCGGGACAGGATCATACGAGCAGTACTTC CASSTTGTGSYEQYF
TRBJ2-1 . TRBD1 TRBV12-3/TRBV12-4 TGTGCCAGCGGACAGGTTGGTCCTCAGTTCTTC CASGQVGPQFF
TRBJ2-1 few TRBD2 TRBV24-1 TGTGCCACCAGTAGGGCGGGAGGGTACTACAATGAGCAGTTCTTC CATSRAGGYYNEQFF
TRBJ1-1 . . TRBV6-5 TGTGCCACAACCTGGGAGGAGTTCGGCGCTGAAGCTTTCTTT CATTWEEFGAEAFF
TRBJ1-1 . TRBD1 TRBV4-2 TGTGCCAGCAGCCGAGACCCCGGACAGGGTAGACTAATGAACACTGAAGCTTTCTTT CASSRDPGQGRLMNTEAFF
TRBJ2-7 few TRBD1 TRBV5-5 TGTGCCAGCAGCTTCCGGACAGGGCACTCTAGGGAGCAGTACTTC CASSFRTGHSREQYF
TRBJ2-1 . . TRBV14 TGTGCCAGCAGGGAATTAACGGCGGGCCACAATGAGCAGTTCTTC CASRELTAGHNEQFF
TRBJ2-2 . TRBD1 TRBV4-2 TGTGCCAGCAGCCAAGAGAGGGGGCACACCGGGGAGCTGTTTTTT CASSQERGHTGELFF
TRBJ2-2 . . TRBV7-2 TGTGCCAGCAGCCGGGTCGTGAACACCGGGGAGCTGTTTTTT CASSRVVNTGELFF
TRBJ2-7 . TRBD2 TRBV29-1 TGCAGCGCCGCGGGACTAGCGGGAGGCGAGCAGTACTTC CSAAGLAGGEQYF
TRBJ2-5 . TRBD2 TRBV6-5 TGTGCCAGCAGTTACTCGGTTGCACGGCGGGGGGAGACCCAGTACTTC CASSYSVARRGETQYF
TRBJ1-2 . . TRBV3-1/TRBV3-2 TGTGCCAGCAGCCAAGATTACTCCGCTAACTATGGCTACACCTTC CASSQDYSANYGYTF
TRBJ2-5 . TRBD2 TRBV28 TGTGCCAGCAGTTGGGGGGGGACTAACCAAGAGACCCAGTACTTC CASSWGGTNQETQYF
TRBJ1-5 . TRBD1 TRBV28 TGTGCCAGCAGTACCGACAGGGTAAATCAGCCCCAGCATTTT CASSTDRVNQPQHF
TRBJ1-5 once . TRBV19 TGTGCCAGTAGTATAACCGGGGGGGGCACTCAGCCCCAGCATTTT CASSITGGGTQPQHF
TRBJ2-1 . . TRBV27 TGTGCCAGCAGTTTGGGTCAGGCTCGGAATGAGCAGTTCTTC CASSLGQARNEQFF
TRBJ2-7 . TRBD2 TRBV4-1 TGCGCCAGCAGCCGACCGGGACTAGCGGGAGATGGTTACGAGCAGTACTTC CASSRPGLAGDGYEQYF
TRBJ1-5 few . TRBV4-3 TGCGCCAGCAGCCAAGATGGGACACGAAATCAGCCCCAGCATTTT CASSQDGTRNQPQHF
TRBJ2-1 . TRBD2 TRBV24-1 TGTGCCACCAGTGTGGGGCGGGGGTCGAACAATGAGCAGTTCTTC CATSVGRGSNNEQFF
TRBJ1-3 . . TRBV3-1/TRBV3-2 TGTGCCAGCAGCCAAGATCCAGCAGGGTATGGAAACACCATATATTTT CASSQDPAGYGNTIYF
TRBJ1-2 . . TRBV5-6 TGTGCCAGCACCCATAGCGGGGGCTATGGCTACACCTTC CASTHSGGYGYTF
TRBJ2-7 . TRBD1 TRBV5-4 TGTGCCAGCAGCTTGGGGGACAGGGGCTACGAGCAGTACTTC CASSLGDRGYEQYF
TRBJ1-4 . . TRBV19 TGTGCCAGTAGTATCCGAGGTGAAAAACTGTTTTTT CASSIRGEKLFF
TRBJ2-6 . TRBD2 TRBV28 TGTGCCAGCAGTTTTCTACTAGCGGGAAAGGAGTCTGGGGCCAACGTCCTGACTTTC CASSFLLAGKESGANVLTF
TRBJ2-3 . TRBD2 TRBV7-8 TGTGCCAGCAGCTTAGCATCTGGAGCTCTAGCGGGAGGGCCCGGGACAGATACGCAGTATTTT CASSLASGALAGGPGTDTQYF
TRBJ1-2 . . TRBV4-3 TGCGCCAGCAGCCAAGCGACAGGCCTCAAGGGCTACACCTTC CASSQATGLKGYTF
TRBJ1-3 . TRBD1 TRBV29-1 TGCAGCGTTGTCAAGGGGGCTTCTGGAAACACCATATATTTT CSVVKGASGNTIYF
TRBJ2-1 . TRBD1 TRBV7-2 TGTGCCAGCAGCTTAGCCGGGACAGGCCTAATCCACAATGAGCAGTTCTTC CASSLAGTGLIHNEQFF
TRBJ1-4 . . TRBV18 TGTGCCAGCTCTCAAGGGGCCGGGTCTAATGAAAAACTGTTTTTT CASSQGAGSNEKLFF
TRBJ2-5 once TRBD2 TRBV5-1 TGCGCCAGCAGACGGGGGGACCAAGAGACCCAGTACTTC CASRRGDQETQYF
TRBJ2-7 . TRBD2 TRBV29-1 TGCAGCGTCAGGACTAGCGGGTTCCACGAGCAGTACTTC CSVRTSGFHEQYF
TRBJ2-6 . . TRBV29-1 TGCAGCGTCAGGGGGGTTGGGGCCAACGTCCTGACTTTC CSVRGVGANVLTF
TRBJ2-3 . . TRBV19 TGTGCCAGTAGTATTGCTTGGGGAGAAATAGGAATCACAGATACGCAGTATTTT CASSIAWGEIGITDTQYF